A selection of T cell receptor beta chains follows, all from one sample in a study of long-term antiretroviral therapy in people with HIV. Using immunoSEQ multiplex PCR, the repertoire was profiled, and TCRdb retains in-frame clones only, with some absent. The sample lists 30,000 to 40,000 clones, about three quarters occurring once. This specimen consisted of unsorted PBMCs, obtained 3.1 years after starting antiretroviral therapy. The receptors were sampled from a woman between 50 and 59 years old with HIV. CDR3s include the opening cysteine and the closing phenylalanine or tryptophan. A D gene is named only where the DNA matches it firmly. A row's size may be missing; if present it is once, few, many or a size class.

D gene | J gene | clone size | V gene | CDR3 protein | CDR3 DNA
TRBD1 | TRBJ1-5 | - | TRBV10-3 | CASQGGQHSNQPQHF | TGTGCCAGCCAGGGGGGACAGCATAGCAATCAGCCCCAGCATTTT
TRBD1 | TRBJ1-2 | - | TRBV7-9 | CASSLSGGNGYTF | TGTGCCAGCAGCTTATCAGGGGGAAACGGCTACACCTTC
- | TRBJ1-6 | - | TRBV4-2 | CASSQEKGAGNNSPLHF | TGTGCCAGCAGCCAAGAAAAAGGCGCAGGGAATAATTCACCCCTCCACTTT
- | TRBJ1-2 | - | TRBV5-4 | CASSLLGKNAGYTF | TGTGCCAGCAGCTTGCTCGGGAAAAACGCTGGCTACACCTTC
TRBD2 | TRBJ2-7 | - | TRBV18 | CASSPPSGGLSYEQYF | TGTGCCAGCTCACCCCCTAGCGGGGGGCTCTCCTACGAGCAGTACTTC
- | TRBJ1-2 | - | TRBV11-2 | CASSPSTGFVYGYTF | TGTGCCAGCAGCCCATCCACAGGGTTCGTCTATGGCTACACCTTC
- | TRBJ1-4 | - | TRBV7-8 | CASSFAGAGSSVFF | TGTGCCAGCAGCTTCGCAGGGGCCGGCTCCTCGGTGTTTTTT
- | TRBJ2-1 | - | TRBV7-3 | CASSLIASYNEQFF | TGTGCCAGCAGCTTAATAGCCTCCTACAATGAGCAGTTCTTC
- | TRBJ2-5 | - | TRBV9 | CASSGFWQSQETQYF | TGTGCCAGCAGCGGGTTTTGGCAGTCCCAAGAGACCCAGTACTTC
- | TRBJ2-7 | once | TRBV28 | CASSLVQGPYEQYF | TGTGCCAGCAGTTTAGTACAGGGTCCCTACGAGCAGTATTTC
TRBD2 | TRBJ2-3 | few | TRBV7-6 | CASSLRLAGGVPDTQYF | TGTGCCAGCAGCTTGAGACTAGCGGGGGGCGTTCCAGATACGCAGTATTTT
TRBD1 | TRBJ1-5 | - | TRBV6-5 | CASSYGTGTQPQHF | TGTGCCAGCAGTTACGGGACAGGGACTCAGCCCCAGCATTTT
- | TRBJ1-2 | few | TRBV14 | CASSRDRPIYGYTF | TGTGCCAGCAGCCGAGACAGGCCGATCTATGGCTACACCTTC
TRBD1 | TRBJ1-1 | - | TRBV7-2 | CASSSAGGLPNTEAFF | TGTGCCAGCAGTTCTGCAGGGGGCTTGCCGAACACTGAAGCTTTCTTT
- | TRBJ1-3 | - | TRBV6-1 | CASSEGYTIYF | TGTGCCAGCAGTGAGGGTTACACCATATATTTT
- | TRBJ2-7 | - | TRBV15 | CATSRGFQGPYEQYF | TGTGCCACCAGCAGAGGATTTCAGGGCCCCTACGAGCAGTACTTC
TRBD2 | TRBJ2-3 | - | TRBV7-3 | CASSFAGGSTDTQYF | TGTGCCAGCAGCTTCGCGGGGGGCTCCACAGATACGCAGTATTTT